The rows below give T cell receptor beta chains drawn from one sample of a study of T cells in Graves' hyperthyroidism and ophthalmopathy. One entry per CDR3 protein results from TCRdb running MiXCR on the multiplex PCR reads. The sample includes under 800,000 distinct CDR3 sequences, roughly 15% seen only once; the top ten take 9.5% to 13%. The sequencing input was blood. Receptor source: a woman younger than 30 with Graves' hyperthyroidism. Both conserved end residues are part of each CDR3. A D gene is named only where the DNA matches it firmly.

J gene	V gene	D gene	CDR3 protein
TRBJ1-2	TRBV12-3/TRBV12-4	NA	CASSFSSREAPGYTF
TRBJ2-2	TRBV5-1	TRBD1	CASSPHVRGGTGENTGELFF
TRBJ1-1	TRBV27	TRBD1	CASSSTGDNTEAFF
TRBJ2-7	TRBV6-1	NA	CASRPTGLPSYEQYF
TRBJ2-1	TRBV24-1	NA	CATSDSGPGLGHSYNEQFF
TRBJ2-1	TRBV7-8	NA	CASSLDCNEQFF
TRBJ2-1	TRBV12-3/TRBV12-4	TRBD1	CASSYDRGLGNEQFF
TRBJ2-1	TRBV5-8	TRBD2	CASSLVPLAGRTYNEQFF
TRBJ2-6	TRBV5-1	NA	CASRPTSSGANVLTF
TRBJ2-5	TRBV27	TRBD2	CASKVAGQETQYF
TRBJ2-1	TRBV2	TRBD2	CASRETSGNYNEQFF
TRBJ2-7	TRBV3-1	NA	CASSHLNNEQYF
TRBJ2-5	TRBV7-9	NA	CASSKLGKTQYF
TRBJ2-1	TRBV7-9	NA	CASSTGTYNEQFF